This T cell receptor beta chain was identified during a study of cytomegalovirus exposure and HLA in healthy donors. Only one count was recorded for this clone. As yet, its antigen is unknown. The approximately 130-subject validation cohort, separate from the approximately 670-subject first cohort, included the donors. The study, taken as a whole, reports: A few CMV-associated chains proved CMV antigen-specific in vitro. Reports credit the classifier with highly specific, highly sensitive diagnosis of cytomegalovirus status. Cytomegalovirus association was assigned to 150 to 200 TCR beta chains.

V shed 1 base and J shed 0 bases, with 6 bases lying between them. This CDR3 has 14 amino acids. Germline V gene lookup returns CDR1 MGHRA and CDR2 YSYEKL. Repertoires were generated with immunoSEQ multiplex PCR, while TCRdb's copy carries only in-frame clones and drops some. The table records some 350,000 clones, about 85% of them present only once. V gene TRBV4-1 combines with J gene TRBJ1-1; no reliable D call. This TCR came from a young woman in good health and CMV-seropositive. Sequencing input: PBMCs. DNA of the CDR3: TGCGCCAGCAGCCAAGTTTTGGTGAACACTGAAGCTTTCTTT. It translates to CASSQVLVNTEAFF.